This T cell receptor (beta chain) was recovered during a study of human T cells and chemical hapten exposure (dated by TCRdb to the early 2020s). Background on the whole study: For sensitization, 2% DPC in acetone was applied to a roughly 2 cm by roughly 2 cm area of upper inner arm skin. The patient cohort, mostly female, included alopecia areata with under or over 50% scalp involvement, alopecia totalis and alopecia universalis. Weekly therapeutic DPC doses were additionally applied to the scalp of patients throughout the roughly 25-week study period. Roughly 30 alopecia patients provided blood for TCR sequencing at one to four time points (pre-sensitization, 2, 6 and 24 weeks). In alopecia patients, the study followed how the peripheral blood TCR repertoire changed in vivo over primary and secondary sensitization to diphenylcyclopropenone (DPC), a hapten. Libraries were pooled for sequencing, and per-sample TCR yields varied mainly because of small differences in library volumes within the pool. Patient blood was sampled pre-sensitization (week 0) and at 2, 6 and about 24 weeks after DPC sensitization. Patch testing was done on the upper back using Finn chambers containing 0.01% DPC, and results were scored after 6 days according to International Contact Dermatitis Research Group standards.

Library construction relied on RACE. The listed sequencing device is NextSeq 500. During library preparation, unique molecular identifiers were attached to individual cDNA molecules so that TCRs could be counted quantitatively and reproducibly. Both TCR alpha and TCR beta chains were sequenced from each blood RNA sample. The original pipeline was this. Samples had a median of about 90,000 TCRs, with a range from about 20,000 to 690,600. The Decombinator software suite was used to annotate the V, J and CDR3 of the TCR reads. Every sample was subsampled to the same number of TCRs (28,000) for the PS versus PT1 abundance plots. Expanded TCRs were defined as absent before sensitization and observed at least eight times at the 2-week time point. TCRdb passed the public sequencing reads through fastp at Q25 and MiXCR, retaining productive beta sequences. Rows merge per CDR3 protein into single entries with the most common DNA and genes. What appears here as the V and J calls and clone size reflects TCRdb's work, not the paper's. The sample table shows some 300,000 distinct CDR3 sequences, and around 5.5% are seen once. Jointly, the top ten make up around 8.8% of the sample.

In this sample, this clonotype turned up a few times. Its target antigen remains unknown. Base-call qualities are not available, and no considerably larger clone is one nucleotide away. In the paper's terms, the time point label means: pre-sensitization, week 0. What the treatment or condition label conveys for this sample: therapeutic diphenylcyclopropenone sensitization with weekly scalp DPC. At every patch-test visit, the blood draw took place before the patch test was put on. Patients were considered eligible if aged 18 to 70, diagnosed with alopecia and deemed suitable for DPC therapy, and patients were excluded if pregnant. Total RNA was isolated from unfractionated whole blood collected in Tempus Blood RNA tubes. The CDR3 contains 15 residues, cysteine and phenylalanine counted. Left in the record is the CDR3 DNA by itself, 45 bases read in frame from the first base. The germline V gene specifies LGHNA as CDR1 and YSLEER as CDR2. Trimming removed 8 bases from V and 1 base from J; the gene matches leave 5 bases unexplained.

Overall study results and their limits: A positive correlation was found between the number of PT1 expanded TCRs and patch test score, with significance reached at thresholds 8, 16 and 32 but not 4. After repeated subsampling, the strength of the expansion versus patch-test correlation and the threshold at which it became significant changed. Expanded TCRs formed significantly more large CDR3 similarity clusters than pre-sensitization or healthy control sets, consistent with antigen-driven responses. Alopecia, a presumed autoimmune disease, was present in all patients, so the immune response of the patients might differ from that of healthy individuals. DPC sensitization did not change how many TCRs were above 1 in 1000 frequency, and no evidence was found of alterations in global repertoire structure.

The source material was whole blood, sampled in connection with sensitization to the hapten diphenylcyclopropenone (DPC). The receptor's source is a woman between 18 and 29 years old with alopecia areata. Some clones in this sample may be carry-over from other donors' samples. This receptor chain uses TRBV4-3 and TRBJ1-6; 7 middle bases align to TRBD1. The nucleotides read TGCGCCAGCGGACAGGAGACTTCCTATAATTCACCCCTCCACTTT. The encoded protein is CASGQETSYNSPLHF.